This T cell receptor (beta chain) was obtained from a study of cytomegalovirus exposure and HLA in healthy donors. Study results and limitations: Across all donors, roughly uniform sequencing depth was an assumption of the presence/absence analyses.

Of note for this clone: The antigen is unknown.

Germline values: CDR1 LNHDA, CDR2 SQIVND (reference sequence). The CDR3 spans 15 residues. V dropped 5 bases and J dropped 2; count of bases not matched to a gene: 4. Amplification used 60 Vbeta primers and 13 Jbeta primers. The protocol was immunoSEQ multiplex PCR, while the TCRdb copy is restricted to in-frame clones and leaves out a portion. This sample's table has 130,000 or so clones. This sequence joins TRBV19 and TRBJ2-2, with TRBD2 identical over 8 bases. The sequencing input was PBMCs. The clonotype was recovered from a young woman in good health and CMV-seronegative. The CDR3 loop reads CASSSLAGNTGELFF. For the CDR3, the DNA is TGTGCCAGTAGTTCGCTAGCGGGCAACACCGGGGAGCTGTTTTTT.